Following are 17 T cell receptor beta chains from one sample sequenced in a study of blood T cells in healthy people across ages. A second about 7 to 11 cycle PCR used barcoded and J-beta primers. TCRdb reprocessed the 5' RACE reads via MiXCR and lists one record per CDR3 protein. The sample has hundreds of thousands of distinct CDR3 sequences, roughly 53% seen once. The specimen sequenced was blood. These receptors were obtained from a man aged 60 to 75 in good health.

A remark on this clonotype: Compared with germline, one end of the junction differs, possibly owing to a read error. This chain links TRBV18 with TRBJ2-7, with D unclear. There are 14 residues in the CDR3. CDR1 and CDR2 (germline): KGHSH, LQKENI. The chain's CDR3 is CVSSPGLSSYEQYF. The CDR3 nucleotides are TGTGTCAGCTCCCCCGGGTTGAGCTCCTACGAGCAGTACTTC. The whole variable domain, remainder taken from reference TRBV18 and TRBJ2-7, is NAGVMQNPRHLVRRRGQEARLRCSPMKGHSHVYWYRQLPEEGLKFMVYLQKENIIDESGMPKERFSAEFPKEGPSILRIQQVVRGDSAAYFCVSSPGLSSYEQYFGPGTRLTVT.

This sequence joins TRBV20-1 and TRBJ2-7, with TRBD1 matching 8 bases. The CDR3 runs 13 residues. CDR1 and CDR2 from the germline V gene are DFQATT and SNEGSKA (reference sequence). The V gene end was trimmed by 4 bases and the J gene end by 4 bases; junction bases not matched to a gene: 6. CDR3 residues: CSANRDRIYEQYF. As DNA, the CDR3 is TGCAGTGCTAACCGGGACAGGATTTACGAGCAGTACTTC.

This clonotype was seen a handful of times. CDR3 coding DNA: TGTGCCAGCAGCTCCTTCGGCGGGGTTTCTTACAATGAGCAGTTCTTC. It encodes CASSSFGGVSYNEQFF. V and J are TRBV7-8 and TRBJ2-1; perhaps TRBD2 as D (6 bases). CDR3 length: 16 residues. Germline assignment: CDR1 SGHVS and CDR2 FQNEAQ. Trimming stripped 4 bases from V and 4 bases from J, with 17 bases between. Supplemented by reference TRBV7-8 and TRBJ2-1, the full variable domain reads GAGVSQSPRYKVAKRGQDVALRCDPISGHVSLFWYQQALGQGPEFLTYFQNEAQLDKSGLPSDRFFAERPEGSVSTLKIQRTQQEDSAVYLCASSSFGGVSYNEQFFGPGTRLTVL.

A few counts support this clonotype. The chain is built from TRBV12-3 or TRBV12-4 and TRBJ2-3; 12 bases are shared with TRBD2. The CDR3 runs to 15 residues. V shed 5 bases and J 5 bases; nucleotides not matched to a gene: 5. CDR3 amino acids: CASSPQTSGGDTQYF. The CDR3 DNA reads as TGTGCCAGCAGTCCACAGACTAGCGGGGGAGATACGCAGTATTTT.

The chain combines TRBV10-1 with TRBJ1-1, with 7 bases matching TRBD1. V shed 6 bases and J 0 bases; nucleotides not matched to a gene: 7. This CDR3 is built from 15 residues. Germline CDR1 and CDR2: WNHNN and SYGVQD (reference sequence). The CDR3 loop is CASSNPQGVNTEAFF. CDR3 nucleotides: TGCGCCAGCAGCAACCCCCAGGGGGTGAACACTGAAGCTTTCTTT.

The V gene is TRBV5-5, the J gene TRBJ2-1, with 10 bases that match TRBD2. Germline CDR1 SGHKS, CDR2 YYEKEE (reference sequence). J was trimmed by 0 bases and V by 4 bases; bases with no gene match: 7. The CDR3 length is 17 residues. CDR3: CASSQRGGPSSYNEQFF. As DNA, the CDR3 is TGTGCCAGCAGCCAGCGGGGGGGCCCAAGCTCCTACAATGAGCAGTTCTTC.

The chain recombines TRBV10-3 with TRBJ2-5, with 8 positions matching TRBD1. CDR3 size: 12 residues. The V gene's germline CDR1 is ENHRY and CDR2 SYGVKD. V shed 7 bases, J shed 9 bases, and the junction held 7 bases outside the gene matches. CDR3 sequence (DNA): TGTGCCATCACCGCCGCGACAGGGGCCCAGTACTTC. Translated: CAITAATGAQYF.

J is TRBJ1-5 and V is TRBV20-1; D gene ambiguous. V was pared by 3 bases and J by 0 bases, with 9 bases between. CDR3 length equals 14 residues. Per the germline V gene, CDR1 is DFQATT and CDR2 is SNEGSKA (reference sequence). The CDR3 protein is CSASRMYSNQPQHF. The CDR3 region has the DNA TGCAGTGCTAGTCGGATGTATAGCAATCAGCCCCAGCATTTT.

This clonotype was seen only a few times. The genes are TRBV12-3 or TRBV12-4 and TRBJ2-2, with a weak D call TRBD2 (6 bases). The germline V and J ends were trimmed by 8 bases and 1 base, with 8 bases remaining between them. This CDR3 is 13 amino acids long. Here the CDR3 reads CASRDLNTGELFF. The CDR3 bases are TGTGCCAGCCGGGACTTGAACACCGGGGAGCTGTTTTTT.

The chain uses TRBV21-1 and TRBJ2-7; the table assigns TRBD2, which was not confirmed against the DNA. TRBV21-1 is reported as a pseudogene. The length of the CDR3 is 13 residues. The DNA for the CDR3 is TGTGCCAGCAGCTCGCGGGCCCCCTACGAGCAGTACTTC. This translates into CASSSRAPYEQYF.

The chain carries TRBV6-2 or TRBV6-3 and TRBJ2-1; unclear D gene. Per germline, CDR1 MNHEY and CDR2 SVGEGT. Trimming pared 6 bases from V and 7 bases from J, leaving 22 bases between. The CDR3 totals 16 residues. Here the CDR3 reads CASSPAKGGIGNEQFF. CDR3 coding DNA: TGTGCCAGCAGCCCAGCGAAAGGTGGGATTGGGAATGAGCAGTTCTTC.

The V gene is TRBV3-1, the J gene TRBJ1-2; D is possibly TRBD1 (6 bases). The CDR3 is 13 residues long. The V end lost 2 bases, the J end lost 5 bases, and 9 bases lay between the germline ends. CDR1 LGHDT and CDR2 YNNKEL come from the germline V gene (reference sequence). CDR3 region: CASSQNRVYGYTF. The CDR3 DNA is TGTGCCAGCAGCCAAAACAGGGTGTATGGCTACACCTTC.

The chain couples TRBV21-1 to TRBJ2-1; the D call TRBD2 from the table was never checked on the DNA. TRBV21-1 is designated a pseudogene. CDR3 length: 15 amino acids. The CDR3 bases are TGTGCCTTCCGTACCGTAAGCGGGGGGAGGAATGAGCAGTTCTTC. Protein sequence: CAFRTVSGGRNEQFF.

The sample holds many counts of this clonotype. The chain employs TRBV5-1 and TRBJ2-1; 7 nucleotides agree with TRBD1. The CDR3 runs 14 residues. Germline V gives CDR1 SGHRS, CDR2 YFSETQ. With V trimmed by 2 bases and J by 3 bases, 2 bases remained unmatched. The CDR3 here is CASSLGTDYNEQFF. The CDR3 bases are TGCGCCAGCAGCTTAGGGACAGACTACAATGAGCAGTTCTTC.

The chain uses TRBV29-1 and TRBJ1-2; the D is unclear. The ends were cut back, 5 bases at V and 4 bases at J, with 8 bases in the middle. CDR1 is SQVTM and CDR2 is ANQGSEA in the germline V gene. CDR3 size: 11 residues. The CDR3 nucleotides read TGCAGCGTTACAGTGGGCTATGGCTACACCTTC. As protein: CSVTVGYGYTF.

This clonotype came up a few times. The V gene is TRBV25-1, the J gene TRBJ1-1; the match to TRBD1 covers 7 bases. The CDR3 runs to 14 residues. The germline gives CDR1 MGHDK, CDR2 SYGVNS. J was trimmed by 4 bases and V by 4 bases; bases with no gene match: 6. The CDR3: CASSGGQEGTEAFF. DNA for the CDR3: TGTGCCAGCAGTGGAGGACAGGAGGGCACTGAAGCTTTCTTT.

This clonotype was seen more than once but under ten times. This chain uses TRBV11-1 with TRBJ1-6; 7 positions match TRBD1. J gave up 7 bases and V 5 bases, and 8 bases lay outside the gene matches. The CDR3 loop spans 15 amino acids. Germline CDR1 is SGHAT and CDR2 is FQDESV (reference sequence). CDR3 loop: CASSPRQGGNSPLHF. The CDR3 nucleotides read TGTGCCAGCAGCCCCCGACAGGGCGGGAATTCACCCCTCCACTTT.